At least ten counts were recorded for the clone carrying this T cell receptor (beta chain). What it binds is unknown. TCRdb independently ran MiXCR on the 5' RACE reads; one entry per CDR3 protein. The profile covers around 220,000 distinct CDR3 sequences, with roughly a tenth appearing a single time and 21% taken by the ten largest. This sample is part of a study of CD8 T cells in ankylosing spondylitis. V lost 4 bases and J lost 0, with 17 bases in between. This CDR3 region has 16 residues. Germline CDR1 is SGHRS and CDR2 is YFSETQ. Study conclusions and caveats: A TCR beta motif of 8 or 9 highly homologous variants appeared characteristic of ankylosing spondylitis blood. Disease-linked clones reportedly concentrated significantly in matched ankylosing spondylitis synovial fluid. Certain motif variants had earlier been reported in reactive arthritis synovial fluid and blood.

This sequence was found in a male donor with ankylosing spondylitis or in good health (not recorded which). Sequenced input: blood, either unsorted or a sorted T cell fraction (not recorded which). The chain uses TRBV5-1 and TRBJ2-7, with D tentatively TRBD1 (8 bases). In DNA, the CDR3 is TGCGCCAGCAGCCTACAAGCGGGACAGGCCTCCTACGAGCAGTACTTC. Translating gives CASSLQAGQASYEQYF.